The 15 T cell receptor beta chains below were found in one sample sequenced in a study of neurological immune-mediated disorders (dated by TCRdb to about 2019). Receptors were amplified or captured by 5' RACE. TCRdb names Illumina HiSeq 2500 as the instrument used. Using fastp trimming at Q25 and MiXCR clonotype assembly, TCRdb reanalyzed the public sequencing data and kept in-frame beta chains. One record per CDR3 amino acid sequence lists the most common genes and DNA. Recorded for this sample are over 55,000 distinct CDR3 sequences; 2% to 2.5% of them occurred a single time. The top ten constitute about 3% of the sample. Sequencing was performed on PBMCs. All receptors derive from a man aged 45-65 years with multiple sclerosis.

In its sample, this clonotype was seen many times. The chain has TRBV20-1 and TRBJ1-1; 10 bases fit TRBD1. V gave up 5 bases and J gave up 5 bases; unmatched junction bases: 2. Per germline, CDR1 DFQATT and CDR2 SNEGSKA (reference sequence). CDR3 length: 12 residues. In nucleotides, the CDR3 is TGCAGTGCTGGGACAGGGGTAACTGAAGCTTTCTTT. It is translated as CSAGTGVTEAFF.

This clonotype was observed at least ten times. The chain is built from TRBV5-1 and TRBJ2-5, with 8 positions matching TRBD1. The CDR3 spans 13 residues. After removal of 6 bases from V and 5 bases from J, the junction contained 6 bases not matched to a gene. Germline-derived CDR1 and CDR2 are SGHRS and YFSETQ. CDR3 residues: CASTAGGIETQYF. In DNA form, the CDR3 reads TGCGCCAGCACTGCAGGGGGCATCGAGACCCAGTACTTC.

This clonotype was recorded many times. The rearrangement joins TRBV12-3 or TRBV12-4 to TRBJ1-4, with D perhaps matching TRBD1 (6 bases). Trimming removed 5 bases at V and 8 bases at J, with 18 bases between. The CDR3 loop spans 15 amino acids. The CDR3 DNA reads TGTGCCAGCAGTGCCTACAGGGCGGTCGGAGAAAAACTGTTTTTT. It translates to CASSAYRAVGEKLFF.

This clonotype was detected ten times or more. V usage is TRBV7-2 and J usage is TRBJ1-1, with D unclear. The CDR3 length is 14 residues. Germline CDR1 is SGHTA and CDR2 is FQGNSA. Trimming took 1 base from V and 3 from J, leaving 9 bases between them. CDR3 sequence: CASSLVGSDTEAFF. CDR3 nucleotide sequence: TGTGCCAGCAGCTTAGTAGGCAGTGACACTGAAGCTTTCTTT.

Ten or more counts support this clonotype. V usage is TRBV20-1 and J usage is TRBJ2-1; 11 bases fit TRBD2. The V gene end was trimmed by 6 bases and the J gene end by 4 bases; junction bases not matched to a gene: 8. The germline gives CDR1 DFQATT, CDR2 SNEGSKA (reference sequence). The CDR3 is 15 amino acids. CDR3: CSATLAGGRYNEQFF. The CDR3 DNA reads as TGCAGTGCCACCTTAGCGGGGGGGCGATACAATGAGCAGTTCTTC.

This clonotype was picked up many times. This may be a read error, as it is one base from a much larger clone. The chain couples TRBV20-1 to TRBJ2-5; no definite D call. The CDR3 is 12 residues long. Germline CDR1 and CDR2: DFQATT and SNEGSKA (reference sequence). CDR3 nucleotides: TGCAGTGCTAGTACGACCAGTGAGAACCAGTACTTC. Translating it yields CSASTTSENQYF.

At least ten counts were recorded for this clonotype. V usage is TRBV18 and J usage is TRBJ2-7; perhaps TRBD1 as D (6 bases). Trimming took off 0 bases at V and 12 bases at J, with 15 bases between the two ends. The germline CDR1 and CDR2 sequences are KGHSH and LQKENI. There are 13 residues in the CDR3. The CDR3 DNA follows: TGTGCCAGCTCACCACCGGGGGCGGTAAGGGCGTACTTC. Its protein is CASSPPGAVRAYF.

Ten or more counts support this clonotype. The rearrangement links TRBV7-7 to TRBJ2-5; no definite D call. The CDR3 is made up of 14 amino acids. Germline values: CDR1 SSHAT, CDR2 FNYEAQ (reference sequence). The ends were cut back, 5 bases at V and 4 bases at J, with 14 bases in the middle. The CDR3 bases are TGTGCCAGCAGCCCAGTTGGGGTTGGAGAGACCCAGTACTTC. Translating it yields CASSPVGVGETQYF.

This clonotype was detected ten times or more. This sequence joins TRBV7-2 and TRBJ1-2; 7 bases are shared with TRBD1. Germline lookup yields CDR1 SGHTA and CDR2 FQGNSA. V was pared by 3 bases and J by 8 bases, with 15 bases of the junction left unmatched. CDR3 size: 16 residues. CDR3: CASSFDRASQLWGYTF. The DNA for the CDR3 is TGTGCCAGCAGCTTCGACAGGGCGTCCCAGCTATGGGGCTACACCTTC.

In its sample, this clonotype was seen many times. The chain combines TRBV11-3 with TRBJ2-7; 9 nucleotides align to TRBD1. CDR1 and CDR2 (germline): SGHNT, YENEEA. Trimming removed 1 base from V and 2 bases from J; junction bases left unmatched: 6. The CDR3 has 16 amino acids. CDR3 region: CASSLGGGQGTYEQYF. DNA for the CDR3: TGTGCCAGCAGCTTAGGGGGAGGACAGGGGACCTACGAGCAGTACTTC.

This clonotype was picked up many times. The CDR3 nucleotides are TGTGCCAGCAGCCCCGAGGGCCCGACGTACTACACCTTC. The encoded protein is CASSPEGPTYYTF. The rearrangement joins TRBV7-2 to TRBJ1-2; no definite D call. There are 13 residues in the CDR3. The germline V gene encodes CDR1 SGHTA and CDR2 FQGNSA. The ends were cut back, 5 bases at V and 10 bases at J, with 17 bases in the middle.

By its share, this clonotype is medium-sized. V usage is TRBV5-1 and J usage is TRBJ1-1; no definite D call. Germline values: CDR1 SGHRS, CDR2 YFSETQ. The V end lost 0 bases, the J end lost 6 bases, and 15 bases lay between the germline ends. The CDR3 extends over 15 amino acids. CDR3 bases: TGCGCCAGCAGCTTGGGCCTTACGGGTGGCGCTGAAGCTTTCTTT. It specifies CASSLGLTGGAEAFF. The full variable domain, in which reference TRBV5-1 and TRBJ1-1 provide the parts outside the CDR3, is KAGVTQTPRYLIKTRGQQVTLSCSPISGHRSVSWYQQTPGQGLQFLFEYFSETQRNKGNFPGRFSGRQFSNSRSEMNVSTLELGDSALYLCASSLGLTGGAEAFFGQGTRLTVV.

V usage is TRBV29-1 and J usage is TRBJ2-7; D is ambiguous. Germline V lookup: CDR1 SQVTM, CDR2 ANQGSEA. With 6 bases removed from V and 0 bases from J, the gap between germline ends came to 3 bases. CDR3 length equals 10 residues. CDR3 in DNA: TGCAGCGTCCTCTCCTACGAGCAGTACTTC. Protein: CSVLSYEQYF.

This clonotype was observed many times. CDR3 nucleotides: TGCGCCAGCAGCCTCCGCAGGGGATACTCCTACGAGCAGTACTTC. Amino acids: CASSLRRGYSYEQYF. This rearrangement joins TRBV4-3 to TRBJ2-7; TRBD1 is a possible D gene (6 bases). Germline-derived CDR1 and CDR2 are LGHNA and YSLEER. The CDR3 has 15 residues. Between the trimmed V and J ends, which lost 4 bases and 0 bases, there was a span of 13 bases.

This clonotype was counted a few times. This chain links TRBV28 with TRBJ2-1; D gene unclear. The V end lost 7 bases, the J end lost 0 bases, and 10 bases lay between the germline ends. The CDR3 length is 14 residues. Germline V CDR1 and CDR2: MDHEN, SYDVKM. CDR3 sequence reads: CASNPLSSYNEQFF. The CDR3 DNA sequence: TGTGCCAGCAATCCATTGAGCTCCTACAATGAGCAGTTCTTC.